This T cell receptor beta chain was documented in a study of shared clonotypes between healthy human individuals (dated by TCRdb to the early 2020s). Notes on the research overall: A couple of women and a few men aged 18 to 49 years were included in the cohort. To estimate repertoire size and how much clonotype sharing occurs between individuals, the study deeply sequenced the blood TCR repertoires of about 5 healthy adults. Per donor, three plates each were used for CD4 naive and CD4 memory, two for CD8 naive, and one for CD8 memory. Different laboratories and diverse techniques were used to prepare libraries and sequence TCR repertoires, to increase sequencing depth and limit assay-specific biases. Each donor's leukapheresis produced roughly between roughly 0.85 and 10 billion PBMCs. Paper-wide results and their limitations: Sampling was restricted to blood, and TCR repertoires in tissues likely differ from the TCR repertoires found in blood. Across four donors, about 5.2% of naive CD4, approximately 3.6% of naive CD8, under 2.5% of memory CD4, and about 0.44% of memory CD8 clonotypes were shared. Based on pairwise subsampling, the degree of clonotype sharing among donors was expected to be affected by sequencing depth. Even with the large sequencing depth, rarefaction of the sorted-subset datasets indicated that sequencing was incomplete. Naive subsets generally had larger estimated clonotype richness than memory subsets did. Because the study included a small number of donors, the genetic and exposure-history diversity represented was limited. Compared with non-shared clonotypes, the clonotypes found in all four sorted-subset donors had higher generation probabilities.

For the CD8 naive samples, CD45RO-negative cells were positively selected for CCR7, yielding a CD45RA+CCR7+ population from which TemRA cells were excluded. The donors were healthy, HIV-negative adults with no recently reported acute infections or vaccinations. Only Caucasian adults living in Nashville, Tennessee, USA were represented among the donors. Blood was obtained by leukapheresis, after which PBMCs were separated by Ficoll-Histopaque density gradient centrifugation and cryopreserved in liquid nitrogen vapor phase. Analytical flow cytometry was used to check the purity and quantity of every magnetically sorted T cell population. Genomic DNA was isolated from each sorted fraction and quantified by UV absorbance on a Nanodrop 2000c. Concerning this clone: Its binding antigen is unknown. Base qualities were left out, and no much larger clone turns up one base away.

Using the deep immunoSEQ assay, multiplex PCR amplified TCR CDR3 regions from genomic DNA. For each cell subset, the extracted genomic DNA was distributed evenly across all wells of several immunoSEQ 96-well plates, and each plate served as one replicate. For sorted subsets, each replicate PCR was loaded with around 220 ng genomic DNA, equivalent to approximately 27,000 T cell genomes. Purified libraries were measured with a Qubit 3.0 fluorometer, size-checked on a Bioanalyzer 2100, and measured again with the KAPA Library Quantification kit. A separate single-read 150-cycle Illumina NextSeq 550 flow cell was used to sequence each immunoSEQ 96-well plate. Concerning the study's data processing: Because the immunoSEQ output included only junctional sequences and no quality scores, the filtering could not be the same as the filtering used for full-length reads. Sequences were annotated with PyIR, a Python wrapper for IgBLAST v1.9, and V/J genes and CDR3 were assigned using IMGT germline references. Reads were filtered out if the reads had weak V/J assignments (E-value above 1e-6), no CDR3, stop codons, out-of-frame junctions, or ambiguous translated residues. A V3J clonotype was defined by an identical inferred V gene, J gene, and CDR3 amino acid sequence. Percentage overlap between repertoires was calculated by dividing the number of shared unique clonotypes by the size of the smaller repertoire. Richness of each repertoire was evaluated using RTK rarefaction, the Chao1 estimator, and Recon v2.1 estimates of unobserved clonotypes. OLGA was used to compute generation probabilities for all TCRbeta clonotypes that the gDNA method yielded from a handful of donors. The clones in this table, taken by TCRdb from immuneACCESS, are in-frame only. Not every clone is retained; where verified, under half of the shortfall comes from an unresolved V gene, and the cause of the rest is unknown. V, J and clone size reflect that table, while D and trimming were determined from the DNA. The sample table contains roughly 2.1 million clones; only one count was recorded for 85% to 95% of them. The ten largest clones add up to more than 1.5% of the sample.

Sequenced input: naive CD8+ T cells from PBMCs. The sample's cell subset or site label is to be understood as: CD45RA+CCR7+. This receptor was taken from a man aged 18 to 29 in good health. Some clones in this sample may be carry-over from other donors' samples.

Here is the DNA: TGTGCCAGTAGTTTTGAGACTAGCCGTCTCTGGGATGAGCAGTTCTTC. It translates to CASSFETSRLWDEQFF. Rearrangement joined TRBV19 to TRBJ2-1; 7 central bases correspond to TRBD2. Clipping removes 5 bases from V and 8 bases from J, with 15 as the unmatched junction base count. The CDR3 sequence holds 16 residues, the cysteine and phenylalanine included. The read is trimmed to its CDR3 DNA, 48 bases read in frame from base 1. CDR1 and CDR2 are drawn from the germline V gene (reference sequence): LNHDA, SQIVND.